The 5 T cell receptor beta chains below all came from one sample that was sequenced in a study of T cell responses to AZD1222 COVID-19 vaccine (dated by TCRdb to about 2021). The sample's time point label is to be understood as: baseline before first vaccination. The library came from the immunoSEQ multiplex PCR assay. Entries here come from immuneACCESS through TCRdb and include only in-frame sequences with V and J called. Some clones fail to appear in such tables; in the studies checked, an unresolved V gene covers under half of the shortfall, and the cause of the remainder is unknown. The table for this sample lists 55,000 to 80,000 clones; around 84% of them were counted only once. The ten largest clones add up to around 20% of the sample. The specimen was peripheral blood, collected on day 0 of AZD1222 vaccination. Receptors were obtained from an adult in good health.

This chain links TRBV28 with TRBJ1-2; D is ambiguous. The CDR3 sequence is 13 residues long. Trimming shortened V by 2 bases and J by 6 bases, and 10 bases separated the two germline ends. The germline CDR1 and CDR2 sequences are MDHEN and SYDVKM. DNA for the CDR3: TGTGCCAGCAGTTTACCCTACATCCATGGCTACACCTTC. Amino acids: CASSLPYIHGYTF.

CDR3 region: CASSALSSYEQYF. In DNA, the CDR3 is TGTGCCAGCAGTGCGCTAAGCTCCTACGAGCAGTACTTC. This sequence joins TRBV2 and TRBJ2-7; D ambiguous. The germline V and J ends were trimmed by 4 bases and 0 bases, with 7 bases remaining between them. CDR1 and CDR2 from the germline V gene are SNHLY and FYNNEI. This CDR3 region has 13 residues. Together with reference TRBV2 and TRBJ2-7, the CDR3 gives the full variable domain: EPEVTQTPSHQVTQMGQEVILRCVPISNHLYFYWYRQILGQKVEFLVSFYNNEISEKSEIFDDQFSVERPDGSNFTLKIRSTKLEDSAMYFCASSALSSYEQYFGPGTRLTVT.

This clone was observed once. This sequence joins TRBV24-1 and TRBJ2-5; TRBD2 matches at 7 bases. Germline V gene sequence: CDR1 KGHDR, CDR2 SFDVKD. V trimming: 5 bases; J trimming: 3 bases; junction bases outside the gene matches: 8. This CDR3 region has 15 residues. The CDR3, as DNA: TGTGCCACCAGTGTTATAGGCAGCGGGAAAGAGACCCAGTACTTC. Translated, it gives CATSVIGSGKETQYF.

Only a few counts were recorded for this clone. The rearrangement links TRBV28 to TRBJ1-1, with 9 nucleotides matching TRBD1. From germline, CDR1 is MDHEN and CDR2 SYDVKM. J lost 4 bases, V lost 10 bases, and 7 bases had no gene match. The length of the CDR3 is 13 residues. The CDR3 DNA reads TGTGCCACGACCGGGACAGGGTTCACTGAAGCTTTCTTT. Its translation: CATTGTGFTEAFF.

This chain connects TRBV30 to TRBJ2-1; D unresolved. CDR1 is GTSNPN and CDR2 is SVGIG in the germline V gene (reference sequence). The CDR3 is 12 amino acids. The germline V and J ends were trimmed by 3 bases and 7 bases, with 10 bases remaining between them. CDR3 DNA sequence: TGTGCCTGGAGCCTAACTCGAAATGAGCAGTTCTTC. Translation: CAWSLTRNEQFF.